A selection of T cell receptor beta chains follows, all from one sample in a study of cytomegalovirus exposure and HLA in healthy donors. TCRdb keeps only in-frame clones here, not all; method: immunoSEQ multiplex PCR. The sample lists about 150,000 clones, about 80% occurring once. The specimen was PBMCs. These receptors were collected from a woman aged 40-49 years in good health and CMV-seronegative. CDR3s include the opening cysteine and the closing phenylalanine or tryptophan.

TRBJ2-7	TRBV5-1	CASSYSLGQDYEQYF
TRBJ2-2	TRBV28	CASSFSSSGRSGELFF
TRBJ2-7	TRBV4-3	CASSQTRDNTYEQYF
TRBJ1-1	TRBV5-4	CASSLPGDSRSFF
TRBJ2-2	TRBV7-9	CSSSFRGPGQGNTGELFF
TRBJ2-3	TRBV15	CATSGGGSTDTQYF
TRBJ1-4	TRBV5-1	CASSMGNSATNEKLFF
TRBJ2-7	TRBV25-1	CASSRDQGSPYEQYF
TRBJ1-1	TRBV28	CASSLYRASGRNTEAFF
TRBJ2-3	TRBV11-3	CASSFVQGADTQYF
TRBJ2-5	TRBV5-1	CASSRRDGETQYF
TRBJ2-7	TRBV6-1	CASSGQRRTGPYEQYF
TRBJ2-1	TRBV10-3	CAISDSGGLYNEQFF
TRBJ2-1	TRBV7-3	CASSLSLAGIYEQFF
TRBJ2-1	TRBV5-4	CASSPIDSFSYNEQFF
TRBJ2-5	TRBV6-6	CASSPGGASQETQYF
TRBJ1-5	TRBV15	CATARESLLNQPQHF
TRBJ2-7	TRBV15	CATSRGASGKPYEQYF
TRBJ2-5	TRBV29-1	CSVVEGGETQYF
TRBJ1-2	TRBV6-1	CASSSPTGTNYGYTF
TRBJ1-2	TRBV4-2	CASSRGGQANYGYTF
TRBJ1-5	TRBV7-2	CASSLGGGNQPQHF
TRBJ2-7	TRBV5-4	CASSLRSRDRGNYEQYF
TRBJ1-3	TRBV2	CASSDVYSGNTIYF
TRBJ2-7	TRBV4-2	CASSQGGGRDYEQYF
TRBJ2-1	TRBV11-3	CASSLAGGGEPFF
TRBJ1-5	TRBV19	CASSIAGQVLGQPQHF
TRBJ2-1	TRBV7-3	CASTLAGGPVDEQFF